The source of this T cell receptor beta chain is a study of blood T cell repertoires in COVID-19. Turning to the study itself: Researchers got acute and convalescent COVID-19 samples from the United States, Italy and Spain. Sources were T cells, B-cell-depleted T cells, or PBMCs; the material itself was cDNA or gDNA.

Germline V CDR1 and CDR2: KGHDR, SFDVKD. This CDR3 has 15 amino acids. Trimming took 7 bases from V and 0 from J; bases not matched to a gene: 5. Source study methods: Researchers report that nucleated cell counts were estimated from reference gene primer amplification. Data came from immunoSEQ multiplex PCR; TCRdb stores just in-frame clones and leaves some out. That table is the source of V, J and clone size, and D and trimming were worked out from the DNA. The sample includes more than 300,000 clones, about 87% of them seen just once. While infection was still active, Seattle patients were enrolled and then followed longitudinally.

The clonotype comes from a woman in her twenties or thirties with COVID-19, enrolled during active disease. The rearrangement joins TRBV24-1 to TRBJ2-1; 7 positions match TRBD2. Input material: peripheral blood. CDR3 DNA: TGTGCCACCAGCCCTAGCGGAAGCTCCTACAATGAGCAGTTCTTC. Protein sequence: CATSPSGSSYNEQFF.